A single sample is the source of the 26 T cell receptor beta chains below, sequenced in a study of response to subunit inactivated influenza vaccine. TCRdb re-called the RT-PCR reads through MiXCR, storing one row per CDR3 protein. This table holds approximately 680,000 distinct CDR3 sequences, about a sixth found once. This sample comprised PBMCs from blood, obtained roughly 13 days after vaccination. The receptors were gathered from a man aged 50 to 60 who received an inactivated influenza vaccine.

The chain links TRBV18 to TRBJ1-3; D is ambiguous. Per the germline V gene, CDR1 is KGHSH and CDR2 is LQKENI. Trimming cost V 1 base and J 2 bases, with 6 bases left between them. There are 14 residues in the CDR3. CDR3 coding DNA: TGTGCCAGCTCACCACAGGTCCCTGGAAACACCATATATTTT. This codes for CASSPQVPGNTIYF.

CDR3 sequence (DNA): TGCGCCAGCAGCTCGGGTGACAGGGTCAACACCGGGGAGCTGTTTTTT. As protein: CASSSGDRVNTGELFF. The J gene is TRBJ2-2, the V gene TRBV5-1; 7 positions agree with TRBD1. V shed 3 bases and J 2 bases; nucleotides not matched to a gene: 7. The CDR3 spans 16 residues. The germline gives CDR1 SGHRS, CDR2 YFSETQ.

This clonotype was counted between two and nine times. V and J are TRBV7-2 and TRBJ2-3; D is uncertain. Germline values: CDR1 SGHTA, CDR2 FQGNSA. The germline V and J ends were trimmed by 6 bases and 5 bases, with 9 bases remaining between them. This CDR3 region has 12 residues. The CDR3 protein is CASRANGDTQYF. CDR3 sequence (DNA): TGTGCCAGCAGGGCCAACGGAGATACGCAGTATTTT.

This clonotype was seen more than once but under ten times. The chain employs TRBV3-1 and TRBJ1-4, with no clear D. Trimming shortened V by 0 bases and J by 4 bases, and 9 bases separated the two germline ends. The CDR3 totals 15 residues. Looked up from germline, CDR1 is LGHDT and CDR2 is YNNKEL (reference sequence). CDR3 in amino acids: CASSQEGGGNEKLFF. In nucleotides, the CDR3 is TGTGCCAGCAGCCAAGAAGGAGGCGGTAATGAAAAACTGTTTTTT.

Remarks on this clonotype: This could be a read error, since a much larger clone is one nucleotide away. The rearrangement uses TRBV27 and TRBJ2-1; 9 positions match TRBD2. Germline V lookup: CDR1 MNHEY, CDR2 SMNVEV (reference sequence). This CDR3 has 15 residues. Here the CDR3 reads CASSSAGGSYNKQFF. The CDR3 DNA sequence: TGTGCCAGCAGCTCAGCGGGGGGCTCCTACAATAAGCAGTTCTTC.

Turning to this clonotype: A much larger clone differs by one base, so this may be a read error. The chain uses TRBV12-3 or TRBV12-4 and TRBJ2-1; possibly TRBD2 for D (6 bases). With 8 bases removed from V and 16 bases from J, the gap between germline ends came to 18 bases. The CDR3 has 11 residues. For the CDR3, the DNA is TGTGCCAGCGGTTCGAGACTAGTTGCTTTCTTC. Protein sequence: CASGSRLVAFF.

In nucleotides, the CDR3 is TGTGCCAGCAGCCCAGGGACAGCCTCAACAGCCAAAAACATTCAGTACTTC. Its translation: CASSPGTASTAKNIQYF. The chain carries TRBV6-1 and TRBJ2-4, with TRBD1 identical over 7 bases. Germline-derived CDR1 and CDR2 are MNHNS and SASEGT. The ends lost 6 bases at V and 0 bases at J; junction bases unmatched: 11. The length of the CDR3 is 17 residues.

V is TRBV10-3 and J is TRBJ2-2, with 10 bases aligning to TRBD2. The germline CDR1 and CDR2 sequences are ENHRY and SYGVKD. Trimming removed 5 bases from V and 7 bases from J; junction bases left unmatched: 13. This CDR3 is built from 17 residues. The CDR3 loop reads CAISRSSSGRNFGELFF. The CDR3 bases are TGTGCCATCAGTCGTTCGTCTAGCGGGAGAAATTTCGGGGAGCTGTTTTTT.

This clonotype was seen only a few times. The chain uses TRBV5-6 and TRBJ1-2; 7 bases are shared with TRBD1. With 2 bases clipped from V and 6 bases from J, the junction kept 13 bases outside the gene matches. CDR1 SGHDT and CDR2 YYEEEE come from the germline V gene. The CDR3 is made up of 16 amino acids. CDR3 region: CASSFGTGTEEDGYTF. The CDR3 coding sequence is TGTGCCAGCAGCTTCGGAACCGGGACAGAAGAGGATGGCTACACCTTC.

This clonotype has just a few counts. The chain has TRBV12-3 or TRBV12-4 and TRBJ1-6, with a weak D call TRBD1 (5 bases). V was clipped by 5 bases and J by 10 bases, with 18 bases between them. The CDR3 covers 15 residues. The CDR3 here is CASSPRGGGWSPLHF. In DNA, the CDR3 is TGTGCCAGCAGTCCACGGGGTGGGGGATGGTCACCCCTCCACTTT.

This clonotype turned up a few times. The chain combines TRBV20-1 with TRBJ2-5; 7 nucleotides align to TRBD1. V lost 2 bases, J lost 5 bases, and 5 bases stayed unmatched. Looked up from germline, CDR1 is DFQATT and CDR2 is SNEGSKA (reference sequence). The CDR3 has 13 amino acids. Here the CDR3 DNA reads TGCAGTGCTAGACCGACAGGGTACGAGACCCAGTACTTC. This encodes CSARPTGYETQYF.

This clonotype was seen ten or more times. The chain combines TRBV7-9 with TRBJ2-3; TRBD1 is a possible D gene (5 bases). This CDR3 has 14 residues. V lost 1 base, J lost 6 bases, and 11 bases lay in between. Per germline, CDR1 SEHNR and CDR2 FQNEAQ (reference sequence). Written as DNA, the CDR3 is TGTGCCAGCAGCTTAGACCTGAACAGGGATACGCAGTATTTT. As protein: CASSLDLNRDTQYF. The full variable domain, its missing parts supplied by reference TRBV7-9 and TRBJ2-3, is DTGVSQNPRHKITKRGQNVTFRCDPISEHNRLYWYRQTLGQGPEFLTYFQNEAQLEKSRLLSDRFSAERPKGSFSTLEIQRTEQGDSAMYLCASSLDLNRDTQYFGPGTRLTVL.

The chain links TRBV20-1 to TRBJ2-7; tentative D call: TRBD1 (5 bases). There are 12 residues in the CDR3. CDR1 DFQATT and CDR2 SNEGSKA come from the germline V gene (reference sequence). V lost 6 bases to trimming and J lost 4 bases, with 13 bases between them. This CDR3 is CSADDRQYEQYF. In DNA, the CDR3 is TGCAGTGCCGATGACAGACAATACGAGCAGTACTTC.

The gene calls are TRBV28 and TRBJ2-3, with D perhaps TRBD1 (5 bases). Between the trimmed V and J ends, which lost 9 bases and 3 bases, there was a span of 37 bases. This CDR3 has 21 residues. The V gene's germline CDR1 is MDHEN and CDR2 SYDVKM. The CDR3 region has the DNA TGTGCCAGTCAGGGAACACCCCTCCAACCTCAGGGTATAGGCCCGACAGATACGCAGTATTTT. As protein: CASQGTPLQPQGIGPTDTQYF.

The sample holds a few counts of this clonotype. The chain combines TRBV7-2 with TRBJ2-7, with no clear D. This CDR3 has 13 amino acids. The germline CDR1 and CDR2 sequences are SGHTA and FQGNSA. The V gene lost 2 bases and the J gene lost 1 base, with 6 bases spanning the gap. CDR3 sequence: CASSLSHSYEQYF. The CDR3 coding sequence is TGTGCCAGCAGCTTAAGTCATTCCTACGAGCAGTACTTC.

This clonotype was counted a few times. The V gene is TRBV7-2, the J gene TRBJ1-2, with D possibly matching TRBD1 (5 bases). Trimming removed 2 bases from V and 7 bases from J, with 17 bases in between. Germline V lookup: CDR1 SGHTA, CDR2 FQGNSA. The CDR3 consists of 15 residues. The CDR3 is CASSLRDGSSRGYTF. CDR3 coding DNA: TGTGCCAGCAGCTTACGGGACGGCTCGTCCCGTGGCTACACCTTC.

V usage is TRBV6-2 or TRBV6-3 and J usage is TRBJ1-1; 7 nucleotides line up with TRBD1. V lost 5 bases, J lost 4 bases, and 7 bases stayed unmatched. The germline gives CDR1 MNHEY, CDR2 SVGEGT. This CDR3 has 14 amino acids. Here the CDR3 reads CASSKIGTATEAFF. CDR3 in DNA: TGTGCCAGCAGTAAAATCGGGACAGCCACTGAAGCTTTCTTT.

This clonotype was seen only a few times. This CDR3 is CASKDRVVRETQYF. CDR3 bases: TGTGCCAGCAAAGACAGGGTAGTTCGAGAGACCCAGTACTTC. The V gene is TRBV2, the J gene TRBJ2-5; the match to TRBD1 covers 7 bases. CDR3 length: 14 amino acids. V shed 7 bases, J shed 4 bases, and the junction held 9 bases outside the gene matches. Germline CDR1 SNHLY, CDR2 FYNNEI.

This chain joins TRBV7-8 and TRBJ1-3, with D unresolved. This CDR3 comprises 13 residues. V was shortened by 5 bases and J by 0 bases, with 5 bases between the two germline ends. CDR1 is SGHVS and CDR2 is FQNEAQ in the germline V gene. CDR3 region: CASSINSGNTIYF. In DNA, the CDR3 is TGTGCCAGCAGCATTAACTCTGGAAACACCATATATTTT.

This clonotype has a handful of counts. The chain combines TRBV7-1 with TRBJ2-6, with D possibly matching TRBD2 (5 bases). TRBV7-1 is annotated as an ORF whose role is uncertain. Trimming removed 3 bases at V and 4 bases at J, with 31 bases between. The CDR3 sequence is 22 residues long. The CDR3 spells CASSSAWASRTPLTGGANVLTF. The CDR3 DNA reads TGTGCCAGCAGCTCTGCGTGGGCTTCAAGGACCCCCCTTACGGGAGGGGCCAACGTCCTGACTTTC.

The table lists this clonotype with a few counts. The chain couples TRBV11-2 to TRBJ1-3; D is undetermined. Germline CDR1 SGHAT, CDR2 FQNNGV. The CDR3 extends over 15 amino acids. The germline V and J ends were trimmed by 4 bases and 0 bases, with 10 bases remaining between them. The CDR3 nucleotides read TGTGCCAGCAGCTCTCCACGTTACTCTGGAAACACCATATATTTT. Its protein product is CASSSPRYSGNTIYF.

This clonotype was observed a handful of times. V usage is TRBV24-1 and J usage is TRBJ2-1; 7 bases are shared with TRBD1. Germline V CDR1 and CDR2: KGHDR, SFDVKD. V was pared by 7 bases and J by 6 bases, with 2 bases of the junction left unmatched. CDR3 length equals 12 residues. The CDR3 sequence is CATRGQSNEQFF. In DNA, the CDR3 is TGTGCCACCAGGGGACAGTCCAATGAGCAGTTCTTC.

This clonotype was picked up a small number of times. The chain is built from TRBV7-9 and TRBJ2-5, with D possibly being TRBD2 (6 bases). This CDR3 has 17 amino acids. V lost 0 bases and J 4 bases, leaving 18 bases between the germline ends. Germline loops: CDR1 SEHNR, CDR2 FQNEAQ (reference sequence). DNA for the CDR3: TGTGCCAGCAGCTTAGCGCGGGCTAGCGATAAGAGAGAGACCCAGTACTTC. It is translated as CASSLARASDKRETQYF.

This clonotype was detected many times. The chain is built from TRBV12-3 or TRBV12-4 and TRBJ1-6; perhaps TRBD1 as D (5 bases). Trimming removed 3 bases at V and 6 bases at J, with 9 bases between. The CDR3 contains 14 residues. This chain's CDR3 is CASSFGGGNSPLHF. CDR3 DNA: TGTGCCAGCAGTTTCGGGGGGGGTAATTCACCCCTCCACTTT.

V and J are TRBV9 and TRBJ2-7; 9 nucleotides align to TRBD1. CDR3 size: 15 residues. The J segment lost 2 bases and the V segment lost 0 bases, leaving 3 bases of the junction unmatched. CDR1 is SGDLS and CDR2 is YYNGEE in the germline V gene. The CDR3 sequence: CASSVGGTGPYEQYF. In DNA form, the CDR3 reads TGTGCCAGCAGCGTAGGAGGGACAGGGCCCTACGAGCAGTACTTC.

The rearrangement links TRBV18 to TRBJ2-7, with a possible D match to TRBD1 (5 bases). The CDR3 sequence is 12 residues long. Germline V gene data show CDR1 as KGHSH and CDR2 as LQKENI. V was cut by 3 bases and J by 7 bases, with 10 bases left in between. This chain's CDR3 is CASSPTAREQYF. In nucleotides, the CDR3 is TGTGCCAGCTCACCGACAGCCCGAGAGCAGTACTTC.